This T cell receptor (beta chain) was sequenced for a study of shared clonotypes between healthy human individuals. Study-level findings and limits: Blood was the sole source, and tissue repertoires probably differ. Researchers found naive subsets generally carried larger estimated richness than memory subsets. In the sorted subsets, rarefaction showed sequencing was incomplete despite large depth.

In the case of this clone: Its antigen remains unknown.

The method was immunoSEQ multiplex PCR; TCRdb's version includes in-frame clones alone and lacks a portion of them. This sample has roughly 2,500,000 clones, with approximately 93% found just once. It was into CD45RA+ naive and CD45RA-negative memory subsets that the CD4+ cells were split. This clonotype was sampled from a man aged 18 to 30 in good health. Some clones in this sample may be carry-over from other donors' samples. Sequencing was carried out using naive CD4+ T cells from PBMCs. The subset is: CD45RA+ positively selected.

The CDR3 nucleotides are TGTGCCAGCAGATCGTCAGGCGGCCGGCACTACACCTTC. It is translated as CASRSSGGRHYTF. The chain links TRBV25-1 to TRBJ1-2; no clear D. The CDR3 covers 13 residues. From germline, CDR1 is MGHDK and CDR2 SYGVNS. V shed 6 bases and J shed 10 bases, with 18 bases lying between them.